A single sample is the source of the 31 T cell receptor beta chains below, sequenced in a study of T-cell memory formation after mild COVID-19 (dated by TCRdb to 2020 to 2023). Receptors were amplified or captured by 5' RACE. TCRdb lists the instrument as Illumina NovaSeq 6000. Starting from the raw public reads, TCRdb applied fastp trimming at Q25, assembled clones with MiXCR and retained in-frame beta chains. Under each unique CDR3 protein, matching rows form one entry showing the most common genes and DNA. The sample includes about 270,000 distinct CDR3 sequences, with more than 15% observed a single time. The ten biggest clones cover more than 20% of the sample. Input material: PBMCs or a T cell subset sorted from them (not recorded which). The receptors were gathered from a man aged 18 to 29 who had mild COVID-19 (a few samples of this study predate the infection). The sample titles of this study are shuffled in the database, so cell type and time point are left out; the donor was told from shared clones.

This clonotype was recorded a few times. This chain joins TRBV20-1 and TRBJ1-6; 8 nucleotides match TRBD1. The V and J ends lost 3 bases and 0 bases, in that order; junction bases with no gene match: 7. Germline assignment: CDR1 DFQATT and CDR2 SNEGSKA (reference sequence). The CDR3 is made up of 17 amino acids. The CDR3 here is CSARWTGQSSYNSPLHF. The DNA of the CDR3 is TGCAGTGCTAGGTGGACAGGGCAGAGCTCCTATAATTCACCCCTCCACTTT.

The chain employs TRBV4-3 and TRBJ1-3; a weak D match, TRBD1 (5 bases). Germline assignment: CDR1 LGHNA and CDR2 YSLEER. V shed 3 bases and J shed 1 base, with 10 bases lying between them. The CDR3 covers 15 residues. The CDR3 loop is CASSHLRGSGNTIYF. The CDR3, as DNA: TGCGCCAGCAGCCACCTAAGGGGATCTGGAAACACCATATATTTT.

The chain is built from TRBV4-3 and TRBJ2-3; the D is unclear. Germline V gene data show CDR1 as LGHNA and CDR2 as YSLEER. There are 13 residues in the CDR3. The germline V and J ends were trimmed by 3 bases and 6 bases, with 10 bases remaining between them. The CDR3 DNA is TGCGCCAGCAGCCAGGAGACATGGGATACGCAGTATTTT. Amino acids: CASSQETWDTQYF.

In its sample, this clonotype was seen a few times. This sequence joins TRBV24-1 and TRBJ1-2; 9 bases fit TRBD1. Trimming at V came to 4 bases and at J to 4 bases, leaving 9 bases not matched to a gene. The CDR3 is 16 residues long. Germline V gene data show CDR1 as KGHDR and CDR2 as SFDVKD. The CDR3 loop is CATSDPRGQGFYGYTF. In DNA, the CDR3 is TGTGCCACCAGTGACCCTCGGGGACAGGGTTTCTATGGCTACACCTTC.

This clonotype has a handful of counts. This chain joins TRBV5-1 and TRBJ1-4; 8 bases fit TRBD1. The CDR3 sequence is 16 residues long. Germline V gene data show CDR1 as SGHRS and CDR2 as YFSETQ. After removal of 10 bases from V and 0 bases from J, the junction contained 11 bases not matched to a gene. Written as DNA, the CDR3 is TGCGCCTCCGCCGGACAGGGTCCAGCAACTAATGAAAAACTGTTTTTT. Residues: CASAGQGPATNEKLFF.

The CDR3 coding sequence is TGTGCCATCAGTGAGTCGCCGGGACAGGGGGATAGCGGCTACACCTTC. Translating gives CAISESPGQGDSGYTF. The J gene is TRBJ1-2, the V gene TRBV10-3; TRBD1 matches at 11 bases. J lost 8 bases, V lost 0 bases, and 8 bases had no gene match. CDR3 size: 16 residues. Per the germline V gene, CDR1 is ENHRY and CDR2 is SYGVKD.

This clonotype was observed a few times. The chain combines TRBV28 with TRBJ1-4, with 9 bases matching TRBD1. The ends lost 7 bases at V and 8 bases at J; junction bases unmatched: 2. The CDR3 extends over 12 amino acids. The germline gives CDR1 MDHEN, CDR2 SYDVKM. The CDR3 nucleotides are TGTGCCAGCATAGACAGGGGGGAAAAACTGTTTTTT. As protein: CASIDRGEKLFF. The variable domain in full, completed from reference TRBV28 and TRBJ1-4, reads DVKVTQSSRYLVKRTGEKVFLECVQDMDHENMFWYRQDPGLGLRLIYFSYDVKMKEKGDIPEGYSVSREKKERFSLILESASTNQTSMYLCASIDRGEKLFFGSGTQLSVL.

This clonotype has more than one count but fewer than ten. Here the CDR3 DNA reads TGTGCCAGCTGCGCCCAGGGGTCCGGGGAGCTGTTTTTT. Its protein is CASCAQGSGELFF. V usage is TRBV6-5 and J usage is TRBJ2-2; TRBD1 might be the D (6 bases). This CDR3 has 13 amino acids. CDR1 is MNHEY and CDR2 is SVGAGI in the germline V gene. V was clipped by 8 bases and J by 6 bases, with 13 bases between them.

The sample holds a few counts of this clonotype. CDR3 residues: CASSLAAAGGIYEQFF. The CDR3, as DNA: TGTGCCAGCAGCTTAGCGGCTGCAGGGGGCATCTATGAGCAGTTCTTC. The V call is TRBV7-2, the J call TRBJ2-1; 8 bases fit TRBD1. The CDR3 is 16 amino acids. Germline V gene sequence: CDR1 SGHTA, CDR2 FQGNSA. Germline trimming cut 0 bases from V and 8 bases from J; bases unmatched to any gene: 9.

The J gene is TRBJ2-3, the V gene TRBV7-3; 8 positions match TRBD1. The J segment lost 2 bases and the V segment lost 5 bases, leaving 9 bases of the junction unmatched. Germline-derived CDR1 and CDR2 are SGHTA and FQGTGA. There are 16 residues in the CDR3. In DNA, the CDR3 is TGTGCCAGCAGCCTTGGGACAGGCCTACCCACAGATACGCAGTATTTT. Amino acid sequence: CASSLGTGLPTDTQYF.

This rearrangement joins TRBV20-1 to TRBJ2-5; 10 nucleotides line up with TRBD2. The CDR3 consists of 15 residues. Germline assignment: CDR1 DFQATT and CDR2 SNEGSKA (reference sequence). The trim removed 4 bases at V and 4 bases at J, leaving 9 bases unmatched. The CDR3 loop is CSATPPQRGGETQYF. Written as DNA, the CDR3 is TGCAGTGCTACGCCCCCCCAGCGGGGGGGAGAGACCCAGTACTTC.

This clonotype was seen only a few times. The genes are TRBV4-1 and TRBJ1-3; D gene unclear. The CDR3 length is 18 residues. Germline values: CDR1 MGHRA, CDR2 YSYEKL. V lost 0 bases to trimming and J lost 0 bases, with 15 bases between them. The CDR3 sequence is CASSQESFRQTSGNTIYF. DNA for the CDR3: TGCGCCAGCAGCCAAGAAAGCTTTAGGCAGACCTCTGGAAACACCATATATTTT.

This clonotype was counted between two and nine times. CDR3 sequence: CASSPSTGTGVWWELFF. The CDR3 nucleotides are TGTGCCAGCAGTCCATCTACCGGGACAGGGGTATGGTGGGAGCTGTTTTTT. The chain uses TRBV25-1 and TRBJ2-2; 10 nucleotides agree with TRBD1. V gave up 5 bases and J gave up 9 bases; unmatched junction bases: 15. The length of the CDR3 is 17 residues. From germline, CDR1 is MGHDK and CDR2 SYGVNS. The complete variable domain, with remaining parts taken from reference TRBV25-1 and TRBJ2-2, reads EADIYQTPRYLVIGTGKKITLECSQTMGHDKMYWYQQDPGMELHLIHYSYGVNSTEKGDLSSESTVSRIRTEHFPLTLESARPSHTSQYLCASSPSTGTGVWWELFFGEGSRLTVL.

This clonotype has only a few counts. V and J are TRBV5-1 and TRBJ1-6; D call uncertain. CDR1 and CDR2 (germline): SGHRS, YFSETQ. This CDR3 comprises 17 residues. The V end was cut by 0 bases, the J end by 9 bases, with 19 bases between. Written as DNA, the CDR3 is TGCGCCAGCAGCTTGGACAGAGTCGCTCGAGCCTCTTCACCCCTCCACTTT. It yields the protein CASSLDRVARASSPLHF.

This rearrangement joins TRBV11-3 to TRBJ2-1, with D tentatively TRBD2 (5 bases). Trimming removed 5 bases at V and 2 bases at J, with 13 bases between. Germline CDR1 is SGHNT and CDR2 is YENEEA. This CDR3 has 15 residues. This chain's CDR3 is CASSARGNAYNEQFF. In DNA, the CDR3 is TGTGCCAGCAGCGCACGGGGTAACGCCTACAATGAGCAGTTCTTC.

This clonotype turned up a few times. This chain joins TRBV9 and TRBJ2-3; a weak D match, TRBD2 (6 bases). V was cut by 3 bases and J by 2 bases, with 10 bases left in between. CDR1 SGDLS and CDR2 YYNGEE come from the germline V gene. The CDR3 sequence is 14 residues long. This CDR3 is CASSGRRATDTQYF. The CDR3 region has the DNA TGTGCCAGCAGCGGCCGGAGGGCCACAGATACGCAGTATTTT. The variable domain in full, with the rest retrieved from reference TRBV9 and TRBJ2-3, is DSGVTQTPKHLITATGQRVTLRCSPRSGDLSVYWYQQSLDQGLQFLIQYYNGEERAKGNILERFSAQQFPDLHSELNLSSLELGDSALYFCASSGRRATDTQYFGPGTRLTVL.

This clonotype appeared many times. The rearrangement links TRBV27 to TRBJ2-2, with D unclear. The CDR3 consists of 13 residues. Germline CDR1 is MNHEY and CDR2 is SMNVEV (reference sequence). The germline V and J ends were trimmed by 4 bases and 4 bases, with 7 bases remaining between them. The CDR3 region is CASSWTSTGELFF. In nucleotides, the CDR3 is TGTGCCAGCAGTTGGACCTCCACCGGGGAGCTGTTTTTT.

The chain joins TRBV18 to TRBJ2-1; 9 bases map to TRBD2. V was pared by 0 bases and J by 8 bases, with 8 bases of the junction left unmatched. The CDR3 is made up of 16 amino acids. The germline CDR1 and CDR2 sequences are KGHSH and LQKENI. The CDR3 bases are TGTGCCAGCTCACCACCTCCGGCGGGGGGGCCCCATGAGCAGTTCTTC. Translating it yields CASSPPPAGGPHEQFF.

The rearrangement uses TRBV15 and TRBJ2-5, with TRBD1 matching over 9 bases. The CDR3 has 13 amino acids. Germline values: CDR1 LNHNV, CDR2 YYDKDF (reference sequence). The V and J ends lost 7 bases and 5 bases, in that order; junction bases with no gene match: 5. CDR3 nucleotides: TGTGCCACCAAGACAGGGGGAATCGAGACCCAGTACTTC. It specifies CATKTGGIETQYF.

The V gene is TRBV5-1, the J gene TRBJ1-1; D is perhaps TRBD1 (5 bases). Trimming left V 6 bases short and J 4 bases short, with 16 bases between. Germline-derived CDR1 and CDR2 are SGHRS and YFSETQ. The CDR3 contains 14 residues. In nucleotides, the CDR3 is TGCGCCAGCATGAGTTATCGGGGGTCCACTGAAGCTTTCTTT. It is translated as CASMSYRGSTEAFF.

This chain joins TRBV4-1 and TRBJ1-4; maybe TRBD1 (6 bases). The CDR3 is 16 residues long. V gave up 4 bases and J gave up 8 bases, with 20 bases separating them. Germline V gene data show CDR1 as MGHRA and CDR2 as YSYEKL. The CDR3 protein is CASSRNFLGTREKLFF. The CDR3 nucleotides are TGCGCCAGCAGCCGGAACTTCTTGGGGACACGAGAAAAACTGTTTTTT.

A few counts support this clonotype. The rearrangement uses TRBV29-1 and TRBJ2-3; D ambiguous. Germline CDR1 is SQVTM and CDR2 is ANQGSEA. This CDR3 spans 14 amino acids. Deletions cut 6 bases from V and 2 bases from J, with 15 bases between. This CDR3 is CSVGLPATTDTQYF. CDR3 DNA sequence: TGCAGCGTCGGTCTGCCCGCGACCACAGATACGCAGTATTTT.

This clonotype was seen only a few times. This chain joins TRBV7-2 and TRBJ2-3; D could derive from TRBD1 or TRBD2 (6 bases each). CDR1 is SGHTA and CDR2 is FQGNSA in the germline V gene. The germline V and J ends were trimmed by 6 bases and 2 bases, with 12 bases remaining between them. The length of the CDR3 is 14 residues. The CDR3 loop reads CASRPGASTDTQYF. CDR3 sequence (DNA): TGTGCCAGCAGGCCGGGGGCCTCCACAGATACGCAGTATTTT.

The sample holds a few counts of this clonotype. V is TRBV12-3 or TRBV12-4 and J is TRBJ1-4; D might be TRBD1 (6 bases). The V end was cut by 8 bases, the J end by 4 bases, with 14 bases between. The CDR3 covers 14 residues. Here the CDR3 DNA reads TGTGCCAGCTGCACAGGGCAGAATAATGAAAAACTGTTTTTT. Protein product: CASCTGQNNEKLFF.

A word on this clonotype: An end of the junction does not agree with germline; a read error may underlie this. The chain carries TRBV20-1 and TRBJ2-5, with a tentative D call TRBD2 (7 bases). In germline, CDR1 is DFQATT, CDR2 SNEGSKA (reference sequence). CDR3 size: 11 residues. CDR3 in DNA: TGCAGTGCCGGCGGGGGCTCCATTCTCAACTTC. Translated, it gives CSAGGGSILNF.

This clonotype was recorded at least ten times. The chain has TRBV6-2 or TRBV6-3 and TRBJ2-7; a possible D gene is TRBD2 (5 bases). The CDR3 is made up of 14 amino acids. With 5 bases removed from V and 5 bases from J, the gap between germline ends came to 16 bases. Germline assignment: CDR1 MNHEY and CDR2 SVGEGT. The CDR3 DNA follows: TGTGCCAGCAGTCCACGGGGTTGGAGGAACGAGCAGTACGTC. It encodes CASSPRGWRNEQYV.

The chain uses TRBV6-1 and TRBJ1-4; no firm D call. V was pared by 10 bases and J by 8 bases, with 20 bases between. The CDR3 is 14 amino acids. Per the germline V gene, CDR1 is MNHNS and CDR2 is SASEGT. CDR3 coding DNA: TGTGCCACCCTTCGCGGCGGAGCGGGGGAAAAACTGTTTTTT. It codes for CATLRGGAGEKLFF.

The chain carries TRBV9 and TRBJ2-7; possibly TRBD1 for D (5 bases). The V end was cut by 2 bases, the J end by 2 bases, with 11 bases between. Germline CDR1 and CDR2: SGDLS and YYNGEE. This CDR3 contains 14 residues. In nucleotides, the CDR3 is TGTGCCAGCAGCGTCGGCAGGGCCACCTACGAGCAGTACTTC. Encoded protein: CASSVGRATYEQYF.

In this sample, this clonotype turned up a few times. The chain couples TRBV11-2 to TRBJ2-7; D call uncertain. CDR1 SGHAT and CDR2 FQNNGV come from the germline V gene. The ends were cut back, 6 bases at V and 5 bases at J, with 11 bases in the middle. The CDR3 runs 12 residues. The chain's CDR3 is CASRPEWDEQYF. Written as DNA, the CDR3 is TGTGCCAGCAGGCCTGAGTGGGACGAGCAGTACTTC. The entire variable domain, with the rest obtained from reference TRBV11-2 and TRBJ2-7, is as follows: EAGVAQSPRYKIIEKRQSVAFWCNPISGHATLYWYQQILGQGPKLLIQFQNNGVVDDSQLPKDRFSAERLKGVDSTLKIQPAKLEDSAVYLCASRPEWDEQYFGPGTRLTVT.

The V and J genes are TRBV27 and TRBJ2-2; 7 bases fit TRBD2. CDR3 size: 16 residues. V trimming: 7 bases; J trimming: 8 bases; junction bases outside the gene matches: 16. Germline CDR1 reads MNHEY; CDR2 reads SMNVEV (reference sequence). The CDR3 is CASTEHGRGIGGELFF. DNA of the CDR3: TGTGCCAGCACCGAACATGGGCGGGGGATCGGGGGGGAGCTGTTTTTT.

This clonotype came up a few times. V and J are TRBV5-1 and TRBJ1-3, with D possibly being TRBD1 (5 bases). Germline V gene data show CDR1 as SGHRS and CDR2 as YFSETQ. Deletions cut 8 bases from V and 3 bases from J, with 18 bases between. The CDR3 contains 15 residues. This chain's CDR3 is CARRGPTACGNTIYF. The DNA of the CDR3 is TGCGCCAGAAGGGGCCCAACCGCCTGTGGAAACACCATATATTTT.